This is a list of T cell receptor beta chains from one sample in a study of blood T cell repertoires in COVID-19. Here immunoSEQ multiplex PCR was the method, and the copy in TCRdb shows in-frame clones only, minus some. The profile covers about 74,000 clones, with roughly 82% appearing a single time and 7.4% taken by the ten largest. The sequenced sample consisted of peripheral blood. All receptors come from a human donor in a cohort sampled during active COVID-19. Each CDR3 is given with its conserved first and last residue. Fields, in order: V gene, clone size, CDR3 protein. Expanded clones get a size class; other rows say once, few or many, or leave the size out.

v_gene: TRBV5-1
abundance: -
CDR3aa: CASSSLVSGGTEAFF

v_gene: TRBV19
abundance: -
CDR3aa: CASTPTASATNEKLFF

v_gene: TRBV7-8
abundance: once
CDR3aa: CASSHRTGLGVQGYTF

v_gene: TRBV2
abundance: once
CDR3aa: CASSERGVRALSLTGELFF

v_gene: TRBV6-5
abundance: -
CDR3aa: CASRELGQGSGYTF

v_gene: TRBV2
abundance: few
CDR3aa: CASSTLRTGDGYTF

v_gene: TRBV6-2/TRBV6-3
abundance: few
CDR3aa: CASSMAGTSGGARETQYF

v_gene: TRBV21-1
abundance: -
CDR3aa: CASDGTGRSRANVLTF

v_gene: TRBV7-8
abundance: -
CDR3aa: CASSLEGGGVSYEQYF

v_gene: TRBV29-1
abundance: -
CDR3aa: CSVEPTGIPGNTIYF

v_gene: TRBV11-1
abundance: -
CDR3aa: CASSLGFGQGEQYF

v_gene: TRBV19
abundance: few
CDR3aa: CASSYMWTAEKLFF

v_gene: TRBV4-1
abundance: -
CDR3aa: CASSQEAPGTGQETQYF

v_gene: TRBV6-6
abundance: -
CDR3aa: CASSIIQGEQYF

v_gene: TRBV5-8
abundance: -
CDR3aa: CASSAGLAGQETQYF

v_gene: TRBV5-5
abundance: -
CDR3aa: CASSLQPGTSTDTQYF

v_gene: TRBV18
abundance: few
CDR3aa: CASSPRGAGNTEAFF

v_gene: TRBV14
abundance: -
CDR3aa: CASSLFSGGAEDIQYF

v_gene: TRBV21-1
abundance: -
CDR3aa: CASSNTGTSGGAGEQFF

v_gene: TRBV7-8
abundance: -
CDR3aa: CASSPAGGPRNTEAFF

v_gene: TRBV11-3
abundance: once
CDR3aa: CASSQGEAETQYF

v_gene: TRBV29-1
abundance: -
CDR3aa: CSAHSGVYEQYF

v_gene: TRBV6-5
abundance: -
CDR3aa: CASSPPGQGMPYF

v_gene: TRBV6-2/TRBV6-3
abundance: -
CDR3aa: CASSASGGPLTDTQYF

v_gene: TRBV14
abundance: -
CDR3aa: CASSLRTGGGYEQYF

v_gene: TRBV9
abundance: -
CDR3aa: CASSGTSGDTQYF

v_gene: TRBV5-6
abundance: once
CDR3aa: CASSSTGYEQYF

v_gene: TRBV19
abundance: -
CDR3aa: CASSIAGGTEAFF

v_gene: TRBV11-1
abundance: -
CDR3aa: CASSLAEAGEQFF

v_gene: TRBV5-5
abundance: -
CDR3aa: CASSLSSERFVPNTQYF

v_gene: TRBV6-5
abundance: -
CDR3aa: CASSYSRGGAPDTQYF

v_gene: TRBV7-8
abundance: -
CDR3aa: CASSHRLVAGNEQYF

v_gene: TRBV2
abundance: -
CDR3aa: CASSEALVRGHEQYF

v_gene: TRBV5-1
abundance: -
CDR3aa: CASSPDRLNTEAFF

v_gene: TRBV9
abundance: few
CDR3aa: CASTLQGQDLGEQFF

v_gene: TRBV2
abundance: -
CDR3aa: CASSEARGEQKKLFF

v_gene: TRBV13
abundance: once
CDR3aa: CASSGGQATTNEKLFF

v_gene: TRBV6-4
abundance: -
CDR3aa: CASSDWASGSTDTQYF

v_gene: TRBV30
abundance: -
CDR3aa: CAWNGGGQETQYF

v_gene: TRBV6-2/TRBV6-3
abundance: few
CDR3aa: CASSYTRTGRNEQYF

v_gene: TRBV6-2/TRBV6-3
abundance: -
CDR3aa: CASSYWGVNEQFF

v_gene: TRBV19
abundance: once
CDR3aa: CASSADRVNTEAFF

v_gene: TRBV5-1
abundance: -
CDR3aa: CASSLAGQGHSPLHF

v_gene: TRBV6-5
abundance: few
CDR3aa: CASSYSGRGRNEQYF

v_gene: TRBV3-1/TRBV3-2
abundance: -
CDR3aa: CASSQRTGGDIQYF

v_gene: TRBV3-1/TRBV3-2
abundance: few
CDR3aa: CASSRGGGGTDTQYF

v_gene: TRBV4-3
abundance: -
CDR3aa: CASSQDRGFFSGNTIYF

v_gene: TRBV7-3
abundance: -
CDR3aa: CASSPGTSGGLPVGEQYF

v_gene: TRBV5-1
abundance: -
CDR3aa: CASSYQGGSPLHF

v_gene: TRBV20-1
abundance: once
CDR3aa: CSAGAVYGYTF

v_gene: TRBV5-1
abundance: -
CDR3aa: CASSRDRVPTGELFF

v_gene: TRBV6-2/TRBV6-3
abundance: -
CDR3aa: CASSSRRVYAIEQYF